A single sample gave rise to the 22 T cell receptor beta chains below, sequenced in a study of lymphopenia after photon versus proton radiotherapy. Data came from immunoSEQ multiplex PCR; TCRdb stores just in-frame clones and leaves some out. The data hold 150,000 to 200,000 clones, with 75% to 90% observed a single time. The material sequenced was peripheral blood, taken from a patient treated with photon-based radiotherapy. The source is a man aged 50 to 59 with gastric cancer.

The chain couples TRBV5-6 to TRBJ1-2; perhaps TRBD1 as D (6 bases). Trimming left V 0 bases short and J 4 bases short, with 19 bases between. This CDR3 is 17 amino acids long. CDR1 and CDR2 from the germline V gene are SGHDT and YYEEEE. This CDR3 is CASSLVGQLILGYGYTF. CDR3 in DNA: TGTGCCAGCAGCTTGGTAGGACAGCTTATTTTGGGCTATGGCTACACCTTC.

This rearrangement joins TRBV19 to TRBJ1-1; D may be TRBD1 (6 bases). CDR1 is LNHDA and CDR2 is SQIVND in the germline V gene (reference sequence). Deletions cut 3 bases from V and 7 bases from J, with 18 bases between. The CDR3 spans 15 residues. The CDR3 loop is CASSMDGGRNREAFF. CDR3 coding DNA: TGTGCCAGTAGTATGGACGGGGGCAGGAATCGTGAAGCTTTCTTT.

This chain connects TRBV2 to TRBJ2-1; tentative D call: TRBD2 (6 bases). V shed 10 bases and J shed 9 bases, with 19 bases lying between them. Germline lookup yields CDR1 SNHLY and CDR2 FYNNEI. The CDR3 sequence is 13 residues long. CDR3 coding DNA: TGTGCCATCTCCAGGGAGGCTAATCTTGAGCAGTTCTTC. It translates to CAISREANLEQFF.

The chain links TRBV5-1 to TRBJ2-7, with D perhaps TRBD1 (5 bases). Trimming took 2 bases from V and 6 from J, leaving 18 bases between them. The length of the CDR3 is 15 residues. Germline V lookup: CDR1 SGHRS, CDR2 YFSETQ. The CDR3 region has the DNA TGCGCCAGCAGCTTAGGGCAGGGCCCCTCCGGCGAGCAGTACTTC. As protein: CASSLGQGPSGEQYF.

The chain couples TRBV19 to TRBJ2-7; D is ambiguous. This CDR3 has 11 residues. Between the trimmed V and J ends, which lost 7 bases and 4 bases, there was a span of 8 bases. Germline values: CDR1 LNHDA, CDR2 SQIVND (reference sequence). The CDR3 bases are TGTGCCAGTACCGCCGGGTACGAGCAGTACTTC. Its protein is CASTAGYEQYF.

This rearrangement joins TRBV10-2 to TRBJ2-7, with 12 bases matching TRBD1. Germline lookup yields CDR1 WSHSY and CDR2 SAAADI. This CDR3 comprises 15 residues. After removal of 6 bases from V and 3 bases from J, the junction contained 6 bases not matched to a gene. This CDR3 reads CASRGTGGNGYEQYF. The CDR3 DNA reads TGCGCCAGCAGGGGGACAGGGGGCAACGGCTACGAGCAGTACTTC.

The V and J genes are TRBV5-6 and TRBJ2-3, with D unclear. In germline, CDR1 is SGHDT, CDR2 YYEEEE. Trimming pared 2 bases from V and 2 bases from J, leaving 3 bases between. This CDR3 comprises 12 residues. This CDR3 is CASSFITDTQYF. CDR3 bases: TGTGCCAGCAGCTTTATCACAGATACGCAGTATTTT.

The chain uses TRBV6-1 and TRBJ1-5; possible D gene TRBD1, 5 bases. Trimming took off 10 bases at V and 9 bases at J, with 13 bases between the two ends. The CDR3 spans 11 residues. The germline gives CDR1 MNHNS, CDR2 SASEGT. CDR3 DNA sequence: TGTGCCACAGGGCCCTGGGGGCCCCAGCATTTT. This codes for CATGPWGPQHF.

This clone was detected a few times. J is TRBJ1-1 and V is TRBV30, with D maybe TRBD1 (6 bases). V dropped 7 bases and J dropped 0 bases, with 15 bases sitting between them. Germline V gene lookup returns CDR1 GTSNPN and CDR2 SVGIG (reference sequence). This CDR3 is 14 amino acids long. The CDR3 DNA follows: TGTGCCTCCGGGGGGGGGCGCCTGAACACTGAAGCTTTCTTT. It encodes CASGGGRLNTEAFF.

The chain recombines TRBV27 with TRBJ1-1; no clear D. This CDR3 comprises 14 residues. Germline assignment: CDR1 MNHEY and CDR2 SMNVEV (reference sequence). V was trimmed by 7 bases and J by 1 base, leaving 13 bases between them. The CDR3 nucleotides are TGTGCCAGCAACAATCACCGGGCGAACACTGAAGCTTTCTTT. Protein: CASNNHRANTEAFF.

This clone was detected a few times. The chain links TRBV2 to TRBJ2-3; D is unclear. The CDR3 spans 14 residues. V shed 5 bases and J shed 2 bases, with 11 bases lying between them. Germline CDR1 is SNHLY and CDR2 is FYNNEI. DNA of the CDR3: TGTGCCAGCAGTACCAGACAACTCACAGATACGCAGTATTTT. Encoded protein: CASSTRQLTDTQYF.

CDR3 nucleotide sequence: TGTGCCAGCAGCCTCGGACAGGGGCCCTACGAGCAGTACTTC. This sequence encodes CASSLGQGPYEQYF. The rearrangement uses TRBV13 and TRBJ2-7, with 9 bases fitting TRBD1. CDR3 length equals 14 residues. V was pared by 5 bases and J by 2 bases, with 4 bases of the junction left unmatched. Per germline, CDR1 PRHDT and CDR2 FYEKMQ (reference sequence).

The chain carries TRBV18 and TRBJ2-7, with 11 bases that match TRBD2. This CDR3 spans 16 amino acids. The germline CDR1 and CDR2 sequences are KGHSH and LQKENI. V shed 8 bases and J 2 bases; nucleotides not matched to a gene: 11. The chain's CDR3 is CASRPGTSGGAYEQYF. DNA of the CDR3: TGTGCCAGCCGTCCCGGGACTAGCGGAGGCGCCTACGAGCAGTACTTC. Combining the CDR3 with reference TRBV18 and TRBJ2-7 gives the whole variable domain NAGVMQNPRHLVRRRGQEARLRCSPMKGHSHVYWYRQLPEEGLKFMVYLQKENIIDESGMPKERFSAEFPKEGPSILRIQQVVRGDSAAYFCASRPGTSGGAYEQYFGPGTRLTVT.

The chain uses TRBV30 and TRBJ2-5, with 12 bases lining up with TRBD2. CDR3 length: 15 residues. Per the germline V gene, CDR1 is GTSNPN and CDR2 is SVGIG (reference sequence). Losses at the gene ends were 2 bases for V and 4 bases for J; bases not matched to a gene: 5. CDR3 amino acids: CAWSLAGGPLETQYF. The CDR3 bases are TGTGCCTGGAGTCTAGCGGGAGGGCCCTTAGAGACCCAGTACTTC.

The chain uses TRBV30 and TRBJ2-1, with D tentatively TRBD1 or TRBD2 (5 bases each). This CDR3 has 17 amino acids. Germline loops: CDR1 GTSNPN, CDR2 SVGIG (reference sequence). Trimming pared 2 bases from V and 2 bases from J, leaving 19 bases between. CDR3 nucleotides: TGTGCCTGGAGTTGGGGGACCGTCACCCCAGCCTACAATGAGCAGTTCTTC. Its translation: CAWSWGTVTPAYNEQFF.

The chain is built from TRBV19 and TRBJ1-5; 7 nucleotides agree with TRBD1. The ends lost 4 bases at V and 3 bases at J; junction bases unmatched: 9. Germline V gives CDR1 LNHDA, CDR2 SQIVND (reference sequence). CDR3 length: 16 amino acids. The CDR3 here is CASSTTGRFNNQPQHF. The CDR3 region has the DNA TGTGCCAGTAGTACGACAGGGAGGTTCAACAATCAGCCCCAGCATTTT.

The chain carries TRBV7-2 and TRBJ1-1, with 9 bases fitting TRBD1. The CDR3 sequence is 14 residues long. The germline V gene encodes CDR1 SGHTA and CDR2 FQGNSA. The J segment lost 1 base and the V segment lost 5 bases, leaving 2 bases of the junction unmatched. In DNA, the CDR3 is TGTGCCAGCAGCCGACAGGGGGGGAACACTGAAGCTTTCTTT. It translates to CASSRQGGNTEAFF. The whole variable domain, filled in from reference TRBV7-2 and TRBJ1-1, reads GAGVSQSPSNKVTEKGKDVELRCDPISGHTALYWYRQSLGQGLEFLIYFQGNSAPDKSGLPSDRFSAERTGGSVSTLTIQRTQQEDSAVYLCASSRQGGNTEAFFGQGTRLTVV.

V gene TRBV10-3 combines with J gene TRBJ1-1; D unresolved. Trimming pared 10 bases from V and 1 base from J, leaving 13 bases between. CDR1 and CDR2 from the germline V gene are ENHRY and SYGVKD. CDR3 length equals 13 residues. CDR3 bases: TGTGCCACCAAACGGGTCGAGAACACTGAAGCTTTCTTT. Translation gives CATKRVENTEAFF.

The chain carries TRBV11-2 and TRBJ2-7; the match to TRBD2 covers 9 bases. This CDR3 has 15 residues. V dropped 4 bases and J dropped 2; count of bases not matched to a gene: 6. From germline, CDR1 is SGHAT and CDR2 FQNNGV. The CDR3 protein is CASSSISGSPYEQYF. The CDR3 DNA is TGTGCCAGCAGCTCTATTAGCGGGAGTCCCTACGAGCAGTACTTC.

The chain combines TRBV14 with TRBJ1-2, with 9 positions matching TRBD1. The CDR3 has 15 amino acids. The junction had 8 bases not matched to a gene; V was cut back by 4 bases and J by 5 bases. CDR1 SGHDN and CDR2 FVKESK come from the germline V gene. The CDR3 region is CASSRPGQGVYGYTF. The CDR3 bases are TGTGCCAGCAGCCGACCGGGACAGGGTGTTTATGGCTACACCTTC.

The V gene is TRBV11-2, the J gene TRBJ2-1; tentatively, D is TRBD2 (5 bases). Germline CDR1 is SGHAT and CDR2 is FQNNGV. V lost 5 bases to trimming and J lost 10 bases, with 18 bases between them. The CDR3 is 14 amino acids. The CDR3 bases are TGTGCCAGCAGCCGGGTGGCGGGTCGGCCCGAGCAGTTCTTC. Protein: CASSRVAGRPEQFF.

The CDR3 sequence is CAWARTGGHYEQYF. Here the CDR3 DNA reads TGTGCCTGGGCTCGGACCGGAGGGCATTACGAGCAGTACTTC. The J gene is TRBJ2-7, the V gene TRBV30, with D possibly matching TRBD2 (6 bases). The CDR3 totals 14 residues. Trimming left V 5 bases short and J 4 bases short, with 18 bases between. CDR1 and CDR2 (germline): GTSNPN, SVGIG (reference sequence).